Reported below is one T cell receptor (beta chain). Its antigen is currently unknown. Germline V gene lookup returns CDR1 SQVTM and CDR2 ANQGSEA. V dropped 4 bases and J dropped 7 bases, with 10 bases sitting between them. This CDR3 has 11 residues. Barcoded TCR alpha and TCR beta cDNA libraries with UMIs came from 5'RACE using constant-segment primers. Via MiXCR, TCRdb re-called the 5' RACE reads, giving one row per CDR3 protein. The sample carries some 100,000 distinct CDR3 sequences, over 8.5% recorded once. This specimen comes from a study of T-cell memory formation after mild COVID-19. Study-wide findings and caveats: A subset of responding clones appeared in pre-infection memory, suggesting cross-reactive memory joined.

The J gene is TRBJ1-1, the V gene TRBV29-1; no clear D gene. The origin of this receptor is a man in his late teens or twenties who had mild COVID-19 (a few samples of this study predate the infection). Cell type and time point are not known. Material for sequencing was PBMCs or a T cell subset sorted from them (not recorded which). CDR3 amino acids: CSVGSGGEAFF. In nucleotides, the CDR3 is TGCAGCGTTGGCAGTGGTGGTGAAGCTTTCTTT.